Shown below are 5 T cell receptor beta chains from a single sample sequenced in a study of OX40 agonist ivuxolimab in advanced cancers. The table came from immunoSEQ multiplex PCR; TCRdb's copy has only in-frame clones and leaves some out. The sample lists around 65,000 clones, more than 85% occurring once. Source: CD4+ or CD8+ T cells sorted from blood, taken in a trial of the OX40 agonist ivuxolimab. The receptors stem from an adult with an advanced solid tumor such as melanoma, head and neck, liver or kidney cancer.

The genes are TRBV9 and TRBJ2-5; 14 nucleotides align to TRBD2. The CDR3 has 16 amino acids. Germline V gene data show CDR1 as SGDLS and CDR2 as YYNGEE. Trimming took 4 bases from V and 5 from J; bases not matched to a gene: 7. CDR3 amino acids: CASSPGTSGSEETQYF. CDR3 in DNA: TGTGCCAGCAGCCCAGGGACTAGCGGGAGTGAGGAGACCCAGTACTTC.

The CDR3 sequence: CASSQGLAGVGELFF. The CDR3 nucleotides are TGCGCCAGCAGCCAGGGACTAGCGGGAGTGGGGGAGCTGTTTTTT. This chain uses TRBV4-1 with TRBJ2-2; 14 bases are a match to TRBD2. V dropped 3 bases and J dropped 8; count of bases not matched to a gene: 2. In germline, CDR1 is MGHRA, CDR2 YSYEKL. The CDR3 runs 15 residues.

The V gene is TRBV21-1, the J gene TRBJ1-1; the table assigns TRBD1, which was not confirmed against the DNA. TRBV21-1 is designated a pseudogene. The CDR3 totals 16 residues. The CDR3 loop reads CASSKCWTGENTEAFF. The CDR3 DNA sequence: TGTGCCAGCAGCAAATGCTGGACAGGGGAGAACACTGAAGCTTTCTTT.

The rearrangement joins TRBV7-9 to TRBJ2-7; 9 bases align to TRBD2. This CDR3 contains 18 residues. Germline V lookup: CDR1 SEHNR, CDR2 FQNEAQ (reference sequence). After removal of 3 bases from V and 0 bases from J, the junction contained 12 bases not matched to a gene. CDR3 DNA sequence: TGTGCCAGCAGCTTTGTCTCAGCGGGAGGTCCCCTCTCCTACGAGCAGTACTTC. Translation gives CASSFVSAGGPLSYEQYF.

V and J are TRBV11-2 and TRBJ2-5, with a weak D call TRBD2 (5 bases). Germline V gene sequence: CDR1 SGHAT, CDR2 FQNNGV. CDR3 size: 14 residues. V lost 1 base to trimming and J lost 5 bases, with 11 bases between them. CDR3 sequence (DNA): TGTGCCAGCAGCTTAGCCCCAGGCGGGGAGACCCAGTACTTC. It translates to CASSLAPGGETQYF.